The 18 T cell receptor beta chains reported below all come from one sample, sequenced in a study of vaccination and CD4 T cells after COVID-19. Described treatment: approximately 9-day PBMC culture with coronavirus spike peptide pools or control peptides (ViraFEST assay). Antigens for these TCRs are unknown. The Oncomine TCR Beta short-read assay generated sequence data from the DNA of cultured CD4+ T cells. TCRdb processed the PCR reads anew with MiXCR; each CDR3 protein has one entry. Of about 15,000 distinct CDR3 sequences listed, around three fifths are singletons. Sequenced material: CD4+ T cells from blood, cultured in vitro. These receptors came from a human donor who had recovered from COVID-19.

The gene calls are TRBV5-1 and TRBJ2-1, with 11 bases matching TRBD2. V gave up 1 base and J gave up 0 bases; unmatched junction bases: 0. The CDR3 covers 16 residues. Germline lookup yields CDR1 SGHRS and CDR2 YFSETQ. The CDR3 DNA follows: TGCGCCAGCAGCTTGACTAGCGGGAGCTCCTACAATGAGCAGTTCTTC. Translation: CASSLTSGSSYNEQFF.

This clonotype was seen only a few times. The chain couples TRBV6-5 to TRBJ2-3; 10 bases are a match to TRBD1. The CDR3 is made up of 15 amino acids. With 0 bases clipped from V and 4 bases from J, the junction kept 1 base outside the gene matches. Per germline, CDR1 MNHEY and CDR2 SVGAGI. This CDR3 reads CASSYSTGGADTQYF. The CDR3 bases are TGTGCCAGCAGTTACTCGACAGGGGGCGCAGATACGCAGTATTTT.

The chain couples TRBV20-1 to TRBJ2-7, with 10 bases matching TRBD1. The trim removed 6 bases at V and 2 bases at J, leaving 10 bases unmatched. Germline loops: CDR1 DFQATT, CDR2 SNEGSKA (reference sequence). This CDR3 is built from 15 residues. CDR3: CSATTDRGRTYEQYF. Here the CDR3 DNA reads TGCAGTGCCACCACCGACAGGGGGCGCACCTACGAGCAGTACTTC.

CDR3 sequence: CASSRRQTSTNNEQFF. Here the CDR3 DNA reads TGTGCCAGCAGCCGAAGACAGACTAGTACGAATAATGAGCAGTTCTTC. The chain uses TRBV7-9 and TRBJ2-1, with a weak D call TRBD2 (6 bases). Trimming took 5 bases from V and 7 from J, leaving 21 bases between them. The CDR3 consists of 16 residues. The V gene's germline CDR1 is SEHNR and CDR2 FQNEAQ (reference sequence). Looking up the rest from reference TRBV7-9 and TRBJ2-1 gives the full variable domain: DTGVSQNPRHKITKRGQNVTFRCDPISEHNRLYWYRQTLGQGPEFLTYFQNEAQLEKSRLLSDRFSAERPKGSFSTLEIQRTEQGDSAMYLCASSRRQTSTNNEQFFGPGTRLTVL.

The rearrangement links TRBV6-2 or TRBV6-3 to TRBJ1-5, with D unclear. V lost 2 bases and J lost 5, with 22 bases in between. This CDR3 contains 18 residues. Germline values: CDR1 MNHEY, CDR2 SVGEGT. Here the CDR3 reads CASSYRPGGGESHQPQHF. The CDR3 DNA reads TGTGCCAGCAGTTACCGGCCCGGAGGAGGTGAGAGCCATCAGCCCCAGCATTTT.

The chain uses TRBV21-1 and TRBJ1-6; the table's D gene call, TRBD1, was not cross checked with the DNA. TRBV21-1 is reported as a pseudogene. There are 16 residues in the CDR3. CDR3 coding DNA: TGTGCCAGCAGCAAAGCAAACAGGGGCGAAGATTCACCCCTCCACTTT. It translates to CASSKANRGEDSPLHF.

This chain connects TRBV20-1 to TRBJ2-3; D unclear. Per the germline V gene, CDR1 is DFQATT and CDR2 is SNEGSKA (reference sequence). CDR3 size: 15 residues. Trimming removed 3 bases from V and 0 bases from J, with 13 bases in between. The DNA of the CDR3 is TGCAGTGCTAGTGACGCCAGCCAAAGCACAGATACGCAGTATTTT. This codes for CSASDASQSTDTQYF.

V usage is TRBV7-3 and J usage is TRBJ2-6, with D unclear. The CDR3 extends over 17 amino acids. Germline lookup yields CDR1 SGHTA and CDR2 FQGTGA. V was pared by 5 bases and J by 0 bases, with 14 bases between. The CDR3 bases are TGTGCCAGCAGCGTCGGTCCTCCCGGCTCTGGGGCCAACGTCCTGACTTTC. Its protein is CASSVGPPGSGANVLTF.

The J gene is TRBJ1-2, the V gene TRBV19, with D unresolved. Germline CDR1 and CDR2: LNHDA and SQIVND (reference sequence). The CDR3 length is 13 residues. The germline V and J ends were trimmed by 4 bases and 6 bases, with 12 bases remaining between them. DNA for the CDR3: TGTGCCAGTAGTACTGATATAACAGATGGCTACACCTTC. This sequence encodes CASSTDITDGYTF.

The genes are TRBV5-3 and TRBJ1-2; no definite D call. TRBV5-3 is treated as an ORF (open reading frame) with a function not yet certain. V was trimmed by 8 bases and J by 6 bases, leaving 17 bases between them. The CDR3 runs 13 residues. The CDR3 loop is CASSPGVPNGYTF. CDR3 nucleotide sequence: TGTGCCAGCAGCCCCGGTGTCCCAAATGGCTACACCTTC.

The rearrangement links TRBV20-1 to TRBJ2-1, with 11 bases lining up with TRBD2. Germline-derived CDR1 and CDR2 are DFQATT and SNEGSKA (reference sequence). This CDR3 contains 16 residues. V shed 3 bases, J shed 7 bases, and the junction held 11 bases outside the gene matches. As DNA, the CDR3 is TGCAGTGCTAGTCGTGTGTCTAGCGGGAGGAGGAATGAGCAGTTCTTC. This sequence encodes CSASRVSSGRRNEQFF.

The genes are TRBV3-1 and TRBJ1-2; TRBD1 aligns across 9 bases. Germline CDR1 and CDR2: LGHDT and YNNKEL (reference sequence). The trim removed 1 base at V and 7 bases at J, leaving 10 bases unmatched. The CDR3 covers 16 residues. CDR3 sequence (DNA): TGTGCCAGCAGCCAAGGGGAACAGGGGGCCGCGTCTGGCTACACCTTC. Translation: CASSQGEQGAASGYTF.

This clonotype occurred once. The rearrangement uses TRBV7-9 and TRBJ2-2, with D maybe TRBD2 (6 bases). Germline assignment: CDR1 SEHNR and CDR2 FQNEAQ (reference sequence). Trimming removed 2 bases from V and 4 bases from J, with 17 bases in between. This CDR3 spans 17 amino acids. The CDR3 is CASSLSAGSPGTGELFF. In nucleotides, the CDR3 is TGTGCCAGCAGCTTATCTGCCGGGAGCCCGGGCACCGGGGAGCTGTTTTTT.

The count of this clonotype is one. CDR3 amino acids: CASSLRRGLNTEAFF. In nucleotides, the CDR3 is TGTGCCAGCAGTTTAAGGCGGGGGTTGAACACTGAAGCTTTCTTT. The V gene is TRBV28, the J gene TRBJ1-1; maybe TRBD1 (5 bases). CDR1 MDHEN and CDR2 SYDVKM come from the germline V gene. V was trimmed by 2 bases and J by 0 bases, leaving 10 bases between them. This CDR3 is 15 amino acids long. Using reference TRBV28 and TRBJ1-1 for the parts outside the CDR3, the full variable domain is DVKVTQSSRYLVKRTGEKVFLECVQDMDHENMFWYRQDPGLGLRLIYFSYDVKMKEKGDIPEGYSVSREKKERFSLILESASTNQTSMYLCASSLRRGLNTEAFFGQGTRLTVV.

This clonotype was detected only a few times. V is TRBV20-1 and J is TRBJ2-3; tentatively, D is TRBD2 (5 bases). V was trimmed by 6 bases and J by 0 bases, leaving 19 bases between them. Looked up from germline, CDR1 is DFQATT and CDR2 is SNEGSKA (reference sequence). The CDR3 loop spans 16 amino acids. CDR3 DNA: TGCAGTGCGTATTTAAGGCGGGCGACTAGCACAGATACGCAGTATTTT. Its translation is CSAYLRRATSTDTQYF.

This clonotype has just a few counts. V is TRBV20-1 and J is TRBJ2-5; TRBD2 matches 12 bases. This CDR3 contains 18 residues. CDR1 DFQATT and CDR2 SNEGSKA come from the germline V gene (reference sequence). V gave up 4 bases and J gave up 5 bases; unmatched junction bases: 17. CDR3 in amino acids: CSANSGGLAGGPGETQYF. The CDR3 nucleotides read TGCAGTGCTAATTCTGGTGGGCTAGCGGGAGGGCCGGGTGAGACCCAGTACTTC.

The V gene is TRBV5-8, the J gene TRBJ2-5; 14 bases agree with TRBD2. CDR1 is SGHTS and CDR2 is YDEGEE in the germline V gene. The trim removed 1 base at V and 1 base at J, leaving 6 bases unmatched. The length of the CDR3 is 18 residues. The DNA for the CDR3 is TGTGCCAGCAGCTTGAGGTTGACTAGCGGGAGGGCCCAAGAGACCCAGTACTTC. Translated, it gives CASSLRLTSGRAQETQYF.

This clonotype was recorded a few times. This chain connects TRBV15 to TRBJ1-2; D is undetermined. Trimming stripped 3 bases from V and 2 bases from J, with 7 bases between. Germline-derived CDR1 and CDR2 are LNHNV and YYDKDF (reference sequence). The CDR3 runs 13 residues. The CDR3 region has the DNA TGTGCCACCAGCAGGGTAGGGAACTATGGCTACACCTTC. It specifies CATSRVGNYGYTF.